This TCR beta chain derives from a study of T cell clonality in common variable immunodeficiency. Donors gave roughly 4.5 to 8 ml heparinized peripheral whole blood. CVID and control samples used equivalent genomic DNA input. Sequenced by immunoSEQ multiplex PCR; TCRdb stores in-frame clones only, minus some. The sample is made up of 40,000 to 65,000 clones, none counted only once. Findings of the study overall: CVID subjects had higher TCRbeta clonality than healthy controls, most marked in about a third. The cause of increased CVID clonality remains unclear without subpopulation sequencing.

Germline loops: CDR1 LNHDA, CDR2 SQIVND (reference sequence). This CDR3 has 17 amino acids. Losses at the gene ends were 4 bases for V and 3 bases for J; bases not matched to a gene: 12. This clone came up many times. Its antigen remains unidentified. Read coverage stops 3 residues before the CDR3 terminus; the germline J gene supplies the remainder. The chain couples TRBV19 to TRBJ1-2; the match to TRBD1 covers 9 bases. The clonotype comes from a person between 18 and 75 years old in good health. The sample consisted of peripheral blood mononuclear cells. The CDR3 sequence is CASSTDRDRASDYGYTF. The DNA read from the CDR3 is TGTGCCAGTAGTACTGATCGGGACAGGGCTTCGGACTATGGC. The full variable domain, completed using reference TRBV19 and TRBJ1-2, is DGGITQSPKYLFRKEGQNVTLSCEQNLNHDAMYWYRQDPGQGLRLIYYSQIVNDFQKGDIAEGYSVSREKKESFPLTVTSAQKNPTAFYLCASSTDRDRASDYGYTFGSGTRLTVV.